This is a list of T cell receptor beta chains from one sample in a study of CD8 T cells in ankylosing spondylitis. One entry per CDR3 protein results from TCRdb running MiXCR on the 5' RACE reads. Among under 950,000 distinct CDR3 sequences listed, 15% to 20% were seen once. Sequenced material: blood, either unsorted or a sorted T cell fraction (not recorded which). The receptors here all came from a male donor with ankylosing spondylitis. CDR3s include the opening cysteine and the closing phenylalanine or tryptophan. D genes are given only for firm matches. Not every row has a clone size; where given, it reads once, few, many or a size class.

abundance | j_gene | d_gene | v_gene | CDR3aa | CDR3nt
few | TRBJ2-7 | TRBD2 | TRBV10-3 | CAISETSGASDEQYF | TGTGCCATCAGTGAGACTAGCGGGGCTTCTGACGAGCAGTACTTC
. | TRBJ2-2 | . | TRBV18 | CASSPPRVTGELFF | TGTGCCAGCTCACCACCAAGGGTCACCGGGGAGCTGTTTTTT
few | TRBJ2-1 | TRBD2 | TRBV20-1 | CSARPRVSGVTYNEQFF | TGCAGTGCTAGACCCCGCGTGAGCGGGGTGACCTACAATGAGCAGTTCTTC
many | TRBJ1-2 | . | TRBV27 | CASSRRWDIGARGSDYGYTF | TGTGCCAGCAGTAGAAGGTGGGACATAGGGGCAAGGGGTTCCGACTATGGCTACACCTTC
few | TRBJ2-1 | TRBD1 | TRBV7-9 | CASSLFGQDNEQFF | TGTGCCAGCAGCTTATTCGGACAGGACAATGAGCAGTTCTTC
many | TRBJ2-5 | . | TRBV4-2 | CASSQDWGTGETQYF | TGTGCCAGCAGCCAAGATTGGGGGACTGGGGAGACCCAGTACTTC
many | TRBJ2-1 | . | TRBV7-3 | CASSLMAGDTLSYNEQFF | TGTGCCAGCAGCTTAATGGCAGGGGACACCCTCTCCTACAATGAGCAGTTCTTC
. | TRBJ2-1 | TRBD2 | TRBV29-1 | CSVEGSGRPNEQFF | TGCAGCGTTGAAGGTAGCGGGAGACCCAATGAGCAGTTCTTC
. | TRBJ1-6 | TRBD1 | TRBV4-2 | CASSPETGTGFSPLHF | TGTGCCAGCAGCCCAGAAACCGGGACAGGGTTCTCACCCCTCCACTTT
many | TRBJ1-1 | TRBD1 | TRBV11-1 | CASSRDRGRWTEAFF | TGTGCCAGCAGCCGGGACAGGGGGCGGTGGACTGAAGCTTTCTTT
many | TRBJ1-1 | . | TRBV12-3/TRBV12-4 | CASSFSAEAFF | TGTGCCAGCAGTTTCTCCGCTGAAGCTTTCTTT
. | TRBJ2-1 | TRBD2 | TRBV18 | CASSPSRASGRNEQFF | TGTGCCAGCTCACCATCTAGGGCTAGCGGGAGGAATGAGCAGTTCTTC
many | TRBJ2-1 | TRBD2 | TRBV5-1 | CASSLGTSGTREQFF | TGCGCCAGCAGCTTGGGGACTAGCGGGACTAGGGAGCAGTTCTTC
few | TRBJ2-7 | TRBD1 | TRBV5-5 | CASSGGTGDSEQYF | TGTGCCAGCAGCGGCGGGACAGGGGACTCCGAGCAGTACTTC
. | TRBJ2-7 | . | TRBV11-2 | CASSLERPYEQYF | TGTGCCAGCAGCTTAGAGCGACCTTACGAGCAGTACTTC
. | TRBJ2-7 | TRBD1 | TRBV2 | CASNSGQDYEQYF | TGTGCCAGCAATTCGGGACAGGACTACGAGCAGTACTTC
. | TRBJ1-1 | . | TRBV7-9 | CASSLEAGVNTEAFF | TGTGCCAGCAGCTTAGAGGCAGGGGTGAACACTGAAGCTTTCTTT
few | TRBJ2-1 | . | TRBV7-2 | CASSSPLASGTEQFF | TGTGCCAGCAGCTCCCCATTGGCCTCGGGAACTGAGCAGTTCTTC
. | TRBJ2-2 | . | TRBV7-7 | CAILQRNTGELFF | TGTGCCATCCTCCAGAGGAACACCGGGGAGCTGTTTTTT
many | TRBJ2-1 | TRBD2 | TRBV12-3/TRBV12-4 | CASSLRLAGVNEQFF | TGTGCCAGCAGCCTCCGACTAGCGGGAGTTAATGAGCAGTTCTTC
many | TRBJ2-3 | . | TRBV7-9 | CASRVNPTDTQYF | TGTGCCAGCCGCGTTAATCCGACAGATACGCAGTATTTT
. | TRBJ1-2 | . | TRBV5-1 | CASSLYSSYGYTF | TGCGCCAGCAGCTTATACAGTAGCTATGGCTACACCTTC
. | TRBJ2-7 | TRBD1 | TRBV29-1 | CSVEDPDRESYEQYF | TGCAGCGTTGAAGACCCGGACAGGGAATCCTACGAGCAGTACTTC
few | TRBJ2-3 | . | TRBV24-1 | CAIKGPYTDTQYF | TGTGCCATCAAGGGCCCTTACACAGATACGCAGTATTTT